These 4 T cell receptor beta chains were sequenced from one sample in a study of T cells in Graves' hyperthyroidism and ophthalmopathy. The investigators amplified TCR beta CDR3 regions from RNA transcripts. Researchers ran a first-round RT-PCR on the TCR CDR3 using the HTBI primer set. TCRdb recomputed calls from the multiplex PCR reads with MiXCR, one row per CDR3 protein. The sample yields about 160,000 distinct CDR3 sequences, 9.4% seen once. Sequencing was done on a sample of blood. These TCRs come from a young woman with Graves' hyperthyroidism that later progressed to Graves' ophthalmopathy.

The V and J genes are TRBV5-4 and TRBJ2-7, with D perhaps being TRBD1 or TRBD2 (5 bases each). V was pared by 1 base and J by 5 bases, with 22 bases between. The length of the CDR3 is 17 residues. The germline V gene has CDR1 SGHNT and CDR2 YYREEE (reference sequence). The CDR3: CASSLWGSVPGSDEQYF. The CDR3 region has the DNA TGTGCCAGCAGCTTGTGGGGATCGGTGCCAGGGAGCGACGAGCAGTACTTC.

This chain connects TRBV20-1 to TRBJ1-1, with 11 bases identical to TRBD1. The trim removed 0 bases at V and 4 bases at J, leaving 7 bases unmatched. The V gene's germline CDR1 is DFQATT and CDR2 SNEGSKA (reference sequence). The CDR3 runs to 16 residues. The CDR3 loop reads CSARDRTGGRITEAFF. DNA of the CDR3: TGCAGTGCTAGAGATCGGACAGGGGGCAGAATCACTGAAGCTTTCTTT.

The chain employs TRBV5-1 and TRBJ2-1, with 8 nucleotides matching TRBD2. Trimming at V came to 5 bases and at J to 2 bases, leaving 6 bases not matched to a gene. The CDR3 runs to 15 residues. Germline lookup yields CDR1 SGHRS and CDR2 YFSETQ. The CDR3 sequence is CASSVELAAYNEQFF. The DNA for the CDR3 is TGCGCCAGCAGTGTCGAACTAGCGGCCTACAATGAGCAGTTCTTC.

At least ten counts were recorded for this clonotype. CDR3 protein: CAISEREGRTDTQYF. For the CDR3, the DNA is TGTGCCATCAGTGAGAGGGAGGGGCGGACAGATACGCAGTATTTT. The rearrangement links TRBV10-3 to TRBJ2-3; 7 positions match TRBD2. Germline CDR1 is ENHRY and CDR2 is SYGVKD. The V gene end was trimmed by 2 bases and the J gene end by 3 bases; junction bases not matched to a gene: 5. CDR3 length: 15 amino acids.